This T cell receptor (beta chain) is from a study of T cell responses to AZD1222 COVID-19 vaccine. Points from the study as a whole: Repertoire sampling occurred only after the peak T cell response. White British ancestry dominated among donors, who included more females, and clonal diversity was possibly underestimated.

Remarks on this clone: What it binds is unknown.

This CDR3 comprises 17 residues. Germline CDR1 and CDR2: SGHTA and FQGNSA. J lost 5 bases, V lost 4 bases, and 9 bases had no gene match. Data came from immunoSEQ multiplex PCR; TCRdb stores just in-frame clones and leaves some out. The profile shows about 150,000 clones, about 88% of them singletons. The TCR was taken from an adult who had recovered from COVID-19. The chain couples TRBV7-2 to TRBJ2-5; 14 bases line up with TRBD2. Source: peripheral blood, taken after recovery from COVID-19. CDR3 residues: CASSSRLAGGPGETQYF. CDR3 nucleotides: TGTGCCAGCAGCTCCCGACTAGCGGGGGGGCCGGGGGAGACCCAGTACTTC.